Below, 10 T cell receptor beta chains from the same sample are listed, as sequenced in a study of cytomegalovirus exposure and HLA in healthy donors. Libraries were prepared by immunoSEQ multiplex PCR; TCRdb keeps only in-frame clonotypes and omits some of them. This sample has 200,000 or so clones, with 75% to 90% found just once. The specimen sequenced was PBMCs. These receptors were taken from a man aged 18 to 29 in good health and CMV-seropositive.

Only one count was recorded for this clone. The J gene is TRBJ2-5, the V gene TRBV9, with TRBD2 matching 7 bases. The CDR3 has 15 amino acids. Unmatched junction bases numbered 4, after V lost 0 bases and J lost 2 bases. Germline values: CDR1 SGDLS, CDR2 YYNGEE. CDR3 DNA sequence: TGTGCCAGCAGCGTAGTGGCTAGCGGACAAGAGACCCAGTACTTC. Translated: CASSVVASGQETQYF.

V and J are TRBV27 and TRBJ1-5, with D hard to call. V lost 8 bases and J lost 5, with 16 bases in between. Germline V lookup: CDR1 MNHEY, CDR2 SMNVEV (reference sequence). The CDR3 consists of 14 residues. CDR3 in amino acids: CASSDSAGYQPQHF. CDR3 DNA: TGTGCCAGCTCAGATTCGGCAGGATATCAGCCCCAGCATTTT.

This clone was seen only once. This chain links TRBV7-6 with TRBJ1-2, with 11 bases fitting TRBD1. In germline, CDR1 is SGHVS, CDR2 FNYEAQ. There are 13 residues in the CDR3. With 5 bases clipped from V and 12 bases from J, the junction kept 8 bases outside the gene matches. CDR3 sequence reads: CASSQPGQGDHTF. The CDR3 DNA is TGTGCCAGCAGCCAGCCGGGACAGGGGGACCACACCTTC.

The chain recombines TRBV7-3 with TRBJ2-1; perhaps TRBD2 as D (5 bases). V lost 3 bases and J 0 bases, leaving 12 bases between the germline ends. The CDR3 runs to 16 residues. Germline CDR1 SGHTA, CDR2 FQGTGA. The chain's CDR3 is CASSLERSSSYNEQFF. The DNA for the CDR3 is TGTGCCAGCAGCTTGGAGCGGTCCAGCTCCTACAATGAGCAGTTCTTC. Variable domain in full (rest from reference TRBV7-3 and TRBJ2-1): GAGVSQTPSNKVTEKGKYVELRCDPISGHTALYWYRQSLGQGPEFLIYFQGTGAADDSGLPNDRFFAVRPEGSVSTLKIQRTERGDSAVYLCASSLERSSSYNEQFFGPGTRLTVL.

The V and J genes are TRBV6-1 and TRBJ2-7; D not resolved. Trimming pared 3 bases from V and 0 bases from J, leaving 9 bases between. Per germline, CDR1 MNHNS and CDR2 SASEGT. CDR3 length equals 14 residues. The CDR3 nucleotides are TGTGCCAGCAGTGATTACAGCCGCTCCTACGAGCAGTACTTC. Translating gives CASSDYSRSYEQYF.

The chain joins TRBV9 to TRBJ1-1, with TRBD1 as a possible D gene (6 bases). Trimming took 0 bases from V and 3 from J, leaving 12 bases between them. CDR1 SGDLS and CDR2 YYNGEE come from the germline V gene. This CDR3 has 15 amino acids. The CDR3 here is CASSVVGGRDTEAFF. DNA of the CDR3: TGTGCCAGCAGCGTAGTAGGGGGTCGAGACACTGAAGCTTTCTTT.

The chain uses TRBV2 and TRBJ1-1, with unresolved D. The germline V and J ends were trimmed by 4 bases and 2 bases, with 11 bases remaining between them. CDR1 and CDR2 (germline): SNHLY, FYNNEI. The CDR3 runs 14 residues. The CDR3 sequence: CASSVKRENTEAFF. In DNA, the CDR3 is TGTGCCAGCAGTGTTAAGAGAGAAAACACTGAAGCTTTCTTT.

CDR3 bases: TGTGCCAGCAGCCCCCGGGACACTAGCACAGATACGCAGTATTTT. It yields the protein CASSPRDTSTDTQYF. The chain carries TRBV9 and TRBJ2-3; weak D call: TRBD1 (6 bases). Germline assignment: CDR1 SGDLS and CDR2 YYNGEE. V lost 4 bases and J lost 0, with 12 bases in between. This CDR3 has 15 amino acids.

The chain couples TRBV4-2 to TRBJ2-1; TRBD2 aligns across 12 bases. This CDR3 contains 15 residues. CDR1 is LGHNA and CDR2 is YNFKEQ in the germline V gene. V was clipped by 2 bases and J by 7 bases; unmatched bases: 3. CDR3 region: CASSQLLAGGNEQFF. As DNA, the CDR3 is TGTGCCAGCAGCCAATTGCTAGCGGGAGGGAATGAGCAGTTCTTC.

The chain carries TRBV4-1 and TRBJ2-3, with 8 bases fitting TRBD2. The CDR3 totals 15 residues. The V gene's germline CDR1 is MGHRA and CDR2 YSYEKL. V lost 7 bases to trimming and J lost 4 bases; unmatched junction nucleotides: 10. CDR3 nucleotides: TGCGCCAGCACCCGGAGCGGGAGTGGGGCAGATACGCAGTATTTT. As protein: CASTRSGSGADTQYF.